These 14 T cell receptor beta chains share one sample of origin, sequenced in a study of blood T cells in healthy people across ages. Combining a sample-barcoded 5' primer with a J-beta primer mix, a second PCR ran for roughly 6 to 12 cycles. TCRdb called the 5' RACE reads again in MiXCR, with one record for every CDR3 protein. The data hold hundreds of thousands of distinct CDR3 sequences, with around two fifths observed a single time. Sequencing used blood. The receptor set was obtained from a man aged 55 to 69 in good health.

This clonotype has only a few counts. The V call is TRBV12-3 or TRBV12-4, the J call TRBJ2-3; no firm D call. The V end was cut by 3 bases, the J end by 0 bases, with 10 bases between. The CDR3 contains 15 residues. The CDR3 DNA is TGTGCCAGCAGTTTGACTGGAGTTAGCACAGATACGCAGTATTTT. This codes for CASSLTGVSTDTQYF.

The chain joins TRBV14 to TRBJ1-2, with 7 bases aligning to TRBD1. Germline CDR1 and CDR2: SGHDN and FVKESK. The CDR3 runs to 14 residues. J gave up 3 bases and V 2 bases, and 3 bases lay outside the gene matches. CDR3 sequence: CASSQYDRDYGYTF. In nucleotides, the CDR3 is TGTGCCAGCAGCCAATATGACAGGGACTATGGCTACACCTTC.

The sample holds a few counts of this clonotype. V and J are TRBV5-1 and TRBJ2-5; D possibly uses TRBD1 or TRBD2 (6 bases each). The CDR3 contains 15 residues. The V gene's germline CDR1 is SGHRS and CDR2 YFSETQ. V shed 2 bases and J shed 4 bases, with 15 bases lying between them. CDR3 sequence (DNA): TGCGCCAGCAGCTTCGGGGGCTCGTTGGGAGAGACCCAGTACTTC. As protein: CASSFGGSLGETQYF.

This clonotype came up once. The rearrangement joins TRBV6-5 to TRBJ2-7, with D maybe TRBD2 (6 bases). CDR1 and CDR2 from the germline V gene are MNHEY and SVGAGI. V was clipped by 0 bases and J by 0 bases, with 9 bases between them. This CDR3 comprises 15 residues. CDR3 DNA: TGTGCCAGCAGTTACTCGGGGGGACCCTCCTACGAGCAGTACTTC. It yields the protein CASSYSGGPSYEQYF.

V and J are TRBV15 and TRBJ2-5, with TRBD1 matching 12 bases. This CDR3 comprises 15 residues. In germline, CDR1 is LNHNV, CDR2 YYDKDF (reference sequence). V lost 4 bases to trimming and J lost 5 bases; unmatched junction nucleotides: 5. The CDR3 DNA reads as TGTGCCACCAGCAAAGGGACAGGGGGCCGGGAGACCCAGTACTTC. It yields the protein CATSKGTGGRETQYF.

The chain is built from TRBV20-1 and TRBJ2-5; perhaps TRBD2 as D (6 bases). The V gene lost 3 bases and the J gene lost 7 bases, with 18 bases spanning the gap. In germline, CDR1 is DFQATT, CDR2 SNEGSKA (reference sequence). CDR3 size: 14 residues. CDR3 DNA: TGCAGTGCTAGTAAACTGGACGGAGGGGCGACCCAGTACTTC. It codes for CSASKLDGGATQYF.

This clonotype was counted at least ten times. The V gene is TRBV5-1, the J gene TRBJ1-4; 7 bases map to TRBD1. The trim removed 4 bases at V and 7 bases at J, leaving 10 bases unmatched. The CDR3 has 15 residues. The germline V gene encodes CDR1 SGHRS and CDR2 YFSETQ. The CDR3 loop reads CASSPGQGVGEKLFF. CDR3 coding DNA: TGCGCCAGCAGCCCGGGCCAGGGGGTCGGTGAAAAACTGTTTTTT.

The rearrangement links TRBV4-3 to TRBJ2-3; D is perhaps TRBD2 (5 bases). V lost 0 bases, J lost 1 base, and 8 bases lay in between. This CDR3 comprises 15 residues. CDR1 LGHNA and CDR2 YSLEER come from the germline V gene. CDR3 protein: CASSQERAGTDTQYF. CDR3 DNA: TGCGCCAGCAGCCAAGAGAGGGCAGGCACAGATACGCAGTATTTT.

This clonotype was recorded at least ten times. The V gene is TRBV12-3 or TRBV12-4, the J gene TRBJ2-7; 7 bases match TRBD1. The CDR3 has 13 residues. V trimming: 6 bases; J trimming: 1 base; junction bases outside the gene matches: 3. The CDR3 DNA is TGTGCCAGCAGCAAGACAGGGTCCTACGAGCAGTACTTC. As protein: CASSKTGSYEQYF.

This sequence joins TRBV6-1 and TRBJ1-2; D is possibly TRBD1 (5 bases). Germline CDR1 is MNHNS and CDR2 is SASEGT. Trimming took 3 bases from V and 4 from J, leaving 15 bases between them. CDR3 length: 15 amino acids. CDR3 in amino acids: CASSEAGRPVYGYTF. CDR3 nucleotides: TGTGCCAGCAGTGAGGCAGGGCGGCCGGTCTATGGCTACACCTTC.

This chain connects TRBV15 to TRBJ2-2; 7 nucleotides align to TRBD2. CDR1 and CDR2 from the germline V gene are LNHNV and YYDKDF (reference sequence). The CDR3 covers 16 residues. Trimming at V came to 0 bases and at J to 4 bases, leaving 5 bases not matched to a gene. The DNA of the CDR3 is TGTGCCACCAGCAGAGATTTGGGGGGGATCACCGGGGAGCTGTTTTTT. Translating it yields CATSRDLGGITGELFF.

This clonotype is a singleton in its sample. The chain employs TRBV6-6 and TRBJ1-4; maybe TRBD1 (5 bases). Looked up from germline, CDR1 is MNHNY and CDR2 is SVGAGI (reference sequence). The CDR3 consists of 16 residues. Trimming pared 2 bases from V and 2 bases from J, leaving 12 bases between. The CDR3 is CASSYRGGSTNEKLFF. In nucleotides, the CDR3 is TGTGCCAGCAGTTACCGCGGGGGGTCGACTAATGAAAAACTGTTTTTT.

The chain has TRBV9 and TRBJ1-2, with unresolved D. This CDR3 is 13 amino acids long. Trimming shortened V by 0 bases and J by 6 bases, and 9 bases separated the two germline ends. Germline V CDR1 and CDR2: SGDLS, YYNGEE. This CDR3 reads CASSVAQNDGYTF. The CDR3 DNA reads as TGTGCCAGCAGCGTAGCTCAAAACGATGGCTACACCTTC.

The chain joins TRBV20-1 to TRBJ2-3, with 8 bases fitting TRBD2. Trimming removed 6 bases from V and 4 bases from J; junction bases left unmatched: 9. Germline CDR1 DFQATT, CDR2 SNEGSKA (reference sequence). The CDR3 has 14 amino acids. DNA for the CDR3: TGCAGTGCAAAAGCGGGGGTGAGCTCAGATACGCAGTATTTT. Residues: CSAKAGVSSDTQYF.